This passage covers 5 T cell receptor beta chains from one sample sequenced in a study of blood T cell repertoires in COVID-19. Generated by immunoSEQ multiplex PCR, the TCRdb table keeps only in-frame clones and is missing some. Among about 250,000 clones listed, 80% to 90% were seen once. Specimen: PBMCs or T cells enriched from blood (not recorded which). Source of these receptors: a woman aged 30 to 39 who had recovered from COVID-19.

The rearrangement links TRBV27 to TRBJ2-2, with D perhaps matching TRBD2 (7 bases). The germline CDR1 and CDR2 sequences are MNHEY and SMNVEV (reference sequence). V was clipped by 2 bases and J by 1 base, with 11 bases between them. The CDR3 has 16 residues. Here the CDR3 reads CASSLGGGGNTGELFF. CDR3 coding DNA: TGTGCCAGCAGTTTAGGGGGGGGCGGGAACACCGGGGAGCTGTTTTTT.

The chain carries TRBV6-5 and TRBJ2-7; 7 nucleotides line up with TRBD1. J was trimmed by 5 bases and V by 7 bases; bases with no gene match: 11. Germline V gene lookup returns CDR1 MNHEY and CDR2 SVGAGI. This CDR3 has 14 amino acids. This chain's CDR3 is CASTSTGRRNEQYF. In nucleotides, the CDR3 is TGTGCCAGCACCTCGACAGGGCGTAGGAACGAGCAGTACTTC.

In this sample, this clone turned up a few times. This chain connects TRBV23-1 to TRBJ2-7; D possibly corresponds to TRBD2 (7 bases). TRBV23-1 is noted as an ORF with a role that remains uncertain. This CDR3 has 15 amino acids. Trimming took off 6 bases at V and 4 bases at J, with 19 bases between the two ends. Here the CDR3 reads CASRSRWGGGYEQYF. In DNA, the CDR3 is TGCGCCAGCAGATCCCGCTGGGGAGGGGGTTACGAGCAGTACTTC.

The chain employs TRBV27 and TRBJ2-1; 8 bases are a match to TRBD2. V trimming: 7 bases; J trimming: 5 bases; junction bases outside the gene matches: 4. The length of the CDR3 is 13 residues. Per germline, CDR1 MNHEY and CDR2 SMNVEV (reference sequence). CDR3 loop: CASTRAGDNEQFF. The CDR3 region has the DNA TGTGCCAGCACAAGAGCGGGGGACAATGAGCAGTTCTTC.

This chain links TRBV18 with TRBJ1-2; a weak D match, TRBD1 (6 bases). The CDR3 contains 15 residues. V shed 3 bases and J shed 2 bases, with 13 bases lying between them. Germline V gene lookup returns CDR1 KGHSH and CDR2 LQKENI. CDR3 sequence: CASSPNQGFNYGYTF. For the CDR3, the DNA is TGTGCCAGCTCACCCAATCAGGGGTTCAACTATGGCTACACCTTC.